This TCR beta chain was observed in a study of T-cell reconstitution after alpha-beta-depleted transplantation in children. Whole-study results and caveats: At one year after transplant, newly produced T cells mostly accounted for T-cell counts and diversity. Several hundred graft clones that had expanded were reportedly the source of alpha-beta T cells about two months after transplant. From surviving recipient T cells and thymic progenitors came the high day-60 TCRbeta diversity observed in some patients.

The CDR3 runs to 17 residues. J lost 3 bases, V lost 5 bases, and 11 bases had no gene match. CDR1 and CDR2 (germline): SGHRS, YFSETQ. Researchers prepared the TCRbeta library using unique molecular identifiers, the study reports. MiXCR was run by TCRdb on the PCR reads, yielding one entry per CDR3 protein. Here the sample spans tens of thousands of distinct CDR3 sequences, about 47% being singletons. Points on this clonotype: Its antigen is undetermined.

This chain uses TRBV5-1 with TRBJ2-5; 12 bases align to TRBD2. The sample consisted of peripheral blood, taken before TCRalphabeta/CD19-depleted stem cell transplant. This sequence originates from a boy under two years old with SCID, due to receive a stem cell transplant. CDR3 residues: CASSLGASGGAEETQYF. DNA of the CDR3: TGCGCCAGCAGTCTGGGGGCTAGCGGGGGGGCCGAAGAGACCCAGTACTTC.